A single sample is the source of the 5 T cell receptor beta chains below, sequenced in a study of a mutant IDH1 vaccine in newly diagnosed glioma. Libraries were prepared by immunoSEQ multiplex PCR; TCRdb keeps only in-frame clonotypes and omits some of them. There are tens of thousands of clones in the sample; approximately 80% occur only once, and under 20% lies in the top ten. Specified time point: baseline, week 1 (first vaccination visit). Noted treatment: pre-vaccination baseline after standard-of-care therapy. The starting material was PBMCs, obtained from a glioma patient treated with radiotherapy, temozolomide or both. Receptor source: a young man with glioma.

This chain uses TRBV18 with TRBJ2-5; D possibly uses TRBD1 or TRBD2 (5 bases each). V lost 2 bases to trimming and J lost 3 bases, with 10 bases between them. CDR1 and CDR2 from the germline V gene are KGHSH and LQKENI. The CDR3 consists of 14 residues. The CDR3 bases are TGTGCCAGCTCACCAACGGGGCTAAAAGAGACCCAGTACTTC. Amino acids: CASSPTGLKETQYF.

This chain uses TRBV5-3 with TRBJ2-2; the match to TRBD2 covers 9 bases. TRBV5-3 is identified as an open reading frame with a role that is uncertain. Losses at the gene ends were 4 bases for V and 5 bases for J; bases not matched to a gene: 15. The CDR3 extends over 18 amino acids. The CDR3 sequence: CARSLAGSLTSGTGELFF. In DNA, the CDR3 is TGTGCCAGAAGCCTAGCGGGGTCCCTCACGAGTGGGACCGGGGAGCTGTTTTTT.

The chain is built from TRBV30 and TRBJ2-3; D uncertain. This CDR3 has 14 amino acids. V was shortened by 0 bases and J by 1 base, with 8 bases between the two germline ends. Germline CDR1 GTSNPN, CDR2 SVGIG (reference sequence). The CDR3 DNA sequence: TGTGCCTGGAGTGTAAACCGGGGCACAGATACGCAGTATTTT. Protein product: CAWSVNRGTDTQYF.

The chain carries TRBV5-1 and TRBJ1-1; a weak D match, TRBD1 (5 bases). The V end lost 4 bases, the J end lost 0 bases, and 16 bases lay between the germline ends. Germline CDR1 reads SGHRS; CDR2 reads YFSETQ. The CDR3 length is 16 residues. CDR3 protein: CASSPRAGTMNTEAFF. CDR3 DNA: TGCGCCAGCAGCCCCCGCGCGGGGACGATGAACACTGAAGCTTTCTTT. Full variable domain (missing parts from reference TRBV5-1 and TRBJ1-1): KAGVTQTPRYLIKTRGQQVTLSCSPISGHRSVSWYQQTPGQGLQFLFEYFSETQRNKGNFPGRFSGRQFSNSRSEMNVSTLELGDSALYLCASSPRAGTMNTEAFFGQGTRLTVV.

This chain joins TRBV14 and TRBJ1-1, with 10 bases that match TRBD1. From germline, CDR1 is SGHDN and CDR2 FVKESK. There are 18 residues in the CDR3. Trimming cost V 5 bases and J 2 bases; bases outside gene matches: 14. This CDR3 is CASSTYRGQGRTNTEAFF. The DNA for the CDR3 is TGTGCCAGCAGCACCTATCGGGGACAGGGGAGAACTAACACTGAAGCTTTCTTT.